The 21 T cell receptor beta chains given below trace back to one sample, sequenced in a study of T cells in Graves' hyperthyroidism and ophthalmopathy. TCR beta CDR3 region amplification was performed from RNA transcripts. The HTBI primer set served for first-round RT-PCR of the TCR CDR3. TCRdb re-called the multiplex PCR reads through MiXCR, storing one row per CDR3 protein. The sample lists about 380,000 distinct CDR3 sequences, approximately 15% occurring once. The sample taken for sequencing was blood. All receptors derive from a woman aged 60-75 years with Graves' hyperthyroidism.

A word on this clonotype: A much larger clone differs from this one at a single base, so this may be a read error. The genes are TRBV12-3 or TRBV12-4 and TRBJ2-5, with TRBD2 as a possible D gene (6 bases). The CDR3 has 14 residues. Here the CDR3 DNA reads TGTGCCAGCGGTTTTCGGGAGAGCGCGGAGACCCAGTACTTC. This gives the protein CASGFRESAETQYF.

This clonotype was detected a few times. This sequence joins TRBV7-2 and TRBJ2-1, with 9 positions matching TRBD1. V gave up 6 bases and J gave up 7 bases; unmatched junction bases: 10. Germline CDR1 reads SGHTA; CDR2 reads FQGNSA. The CDR3 runs to 15 residues. The CDR3 here is CASSYHSGQGNEQFF. The CDR3 DNA reads TGTGCCAGCAGTTACCACTCCGGACAGGGGAATGAGCAGTTCTTC.

This clonotype was found once. The chain recombines TRBV30 with TRBJ2-1; D is ambiguous. V was pared by 3 bases and J by 3 bases, with 6 bases between. Germline assignment: CDR1 GTSNPN and CDR2 SVGIG (reference sequence). The CDR3 runs to 12 residues. The CDR3 nucleotides are TGTGCCTGGAGCCGCTACTACAATGAGCAGTTCTTC. Translated, it gives CAWSRYYNEQFF.

This clonotype was counted at least ten times. V is TRBV5-1 and J is TRBJ1-3; 8 bases agree with TRBD1. V was clipped by 0 bases and J by 1 base; unmatched bases: 6. From germline, CDR1 is SGHRS and CDR2 YFSETQ. The CDR3 consists of 17 residues. CDR3 nucleotides: TGCGCCAGCAGCTTGGACGCGGGACAGGCATCTGGAAACACCATATATTTT. This sequence encodes CASSLDAGQASGNTIYF.

Regarding this clonotype: Lacking the conserved final phenylalanine or tryptophan, this CDR3 likely reflects a read error. V gene TRBV11-2 combines with J gene TRBJ2-1, with D perhaps matching TRBD1 or TRBD2 (5 bases each). The CDR3 sequence is 14 residues long. CDR1 is SGHAT, CDR2 FQNNGV, per germline. The V gene lost 7 bases and the J gene lost 9 bases, with 19 bases spanning the gap. The CDR3 loop reads CASIDTRGRGEQFV. CDR3 sequence (DNA): TGTGCCAGCATCGATACCCGGGGTAGGGGTGAGCAGTTCGTC.

This chain joins TRBV27 and TRBJ2-7; D gene unclear. The CDR3 contains 14 residues. Germline assignment: CDR1 MNHEY and CDR2 SMNVEV (reference sequence). V shed 7 bases and J shed 3 bases, with 16 bases lying between them. In DNA form, the CDR3 reads TGTGCCAGCACCTCACCCCGGTCCGTCTACGAGCAGTACTTC. Translation gives CASTSPRSVYEQYF.

This clonotype came up many times. The chain employs TRBV12-3 or TRBV12-4 and TRBJ2-7, with 9 bases matching TRBD1. The junction had 9 bases not matched to a gene; V was cut back by 5 bases and J by 7 bases. There are 14 residues in the CDR3. The CDR3 protein is CASSPGQGGREQYF. The CDR3 DNA follows: TGTGCCAGCAGTCCGGGACAGGGTGGCCGGGAGCAGTACTTC.

The table lists this clonotype with many counts. The chain recombines TRBV27 with TRBJ2-7, with 11 nucleotides matching TRBD1. This CDR3 has 16 residues. Germline V gene sequence: CDR1 MNHEY, CDR2 SMNVEV (reference sequence). Germline trimming cut 5 bases from V and 0 bases from J; bases unmatched to any gene: 6. CDR3 sequence reads: CASSVKGQGVSYEQYF. Here the CDR3 DNA reads TGTGCCAGCAGTGTAAAGGGACAGGGGGTCTCCTACGAGCAGTACTTC.

This clonotype has at least ten counts. V and J are TRBV3-1 and TRBJ2-1; TRBD2 aligns across 11 bases. The CDR3 sequence is 16 residues long. Germline lookup yields CDR1 LGHDT and CDR2 YNNKEL (reference sequence). Germline trimming cut 5 bases from V and 2 bases from J; bases unmatched to any gene: 5. The CDR3 coding sequence is TGTGCCAGCAGCTCTTTAGCGGGAGGGACCTACAATGAGCAGTTCTTC. It encodes CASSSLAGGTYNEQFF.

This clonotype was found many times. The CDR3 loop reads CASSRGTVYEQYF. DNA for the CDR3: TGTGCCAGCAGTCGCGGGACAGTCTACGAGCAGTACTTC. The rearrangement joins TRBV12-3 or TRBV12-4 to TRBJ2-7; D may be TRBD1 (7 bases). The V gene lost 5 bases and the J gene lost 3 bases, with 11 bases spanning the gap. This CDR3 contains 13 residues.

This clonotype was observed a handful of times. The chain is built from TRBV7-8 and TRBJ2-1; 9 nucleotides align to TRBD2. The CDR3 is made up of 21 amino acids. V was pared by 7 bases and J by 1 base, with 23 bases of the junction left unmatched. Germline lookup yields CDR1 SGHVS and CDR2 FQNEAQ. CDR3 loop: CASTRWAGGITTESSYNEQFF. The CDR3, as DNA: TGTGCCAGCACCCGATGGGCGGGAGGGATTACAACAGAATCTTCCTACAATGAGCAGTTCTTC. The full variable domain, in which reference TRBV7-8 and TRBJ2-1 provide the parts outside the CDR3, is GAGVSQSPRYKVAKRGQDVALRCDPISGHVSLFWYQQALGQGPEFLTYFQNEAQLDKSGLPSDRFFAERPEGSVSTLKIQRTQQEDSAVYLCASTRWAGGITTESSYNEQFFGPGTRLTVL.

The chain couples TRBV11-3 to TRBJ2-7; 14 nucleotides agree with TRBD2. Trimming at V came to 7 bases and at J to 5 bases, leaving 10 bases not matched to a gene. The CDR3 consists of 16 residues. The germline V gene encodes CDR1 SGHNT and CDR2 YENEEA. CDR3 amino acids: CASTSPGTSGSHEQYF. The CDR3 DNA reads TGTGCCAGCACCTCGCCCGGGACTAGCGGGAGCCACGAGCAGTACTTC.

This clonotype was seen ten or more times. The chain links TRBV5-1 to TRBJ1-4; D is possibly TRBD1 (5 bases). This CDR3 spans 14 amino acids. Germline assignment: CDR1 SGHRS and CDR2 YFSETQ. Trimming shortened V by 4 bases and J by 3 bases, and 10 bases separated the two germline ends. CDR3 region: CASSGGMANEKLFF. The CDR3 DNA is TGCGCCAGCAGCGGGGGAATGGCTAATGAAAAACTGTTTTTT.

The rearrangement links TRBV28 to TRBJ2-3, with 13 nucleotides matching TRBD2. The CDR3 sequence is 16 residues long. V lost 3 bases to trimming and J lost 6 bases; unmatched junction nucleotides: 6. Per germline, CDR1 MDHEN and CDR2 SYDVKM. The chain's CDR3 is CASSLRTSGRRDTQYF. In DNA, the CDR3 is TGTGCCAGCAGTTTGCGGACTAGCGGGAGAAGGGATACGCAGTATTTT.

The table lists this clonotype with a few counts. The rearrangement joins TRBV4-1 to TRBJ1-5; the D gene is possibly TRBD1 (5 bases). The CDR3 sequence is 15 residues long. CDR1 and CDR2 (germline): MGHRA, YSYEKL. The V and J ends lost 0 bases and 0 bases respectively, with 6 bases between them. The CDR3 spells CASSQDGGSNQPQHF. Written as DNA, the CDR3 is TGCGCCAGCAGCCAAGACGGGGGTAGCAATCAGCCCCAGCATTTT.

This clonotype was picked up many times. The gene calls are TRBV20-1 and TRBJ2-3, with TRBD2 identical over 11 bases. The CDR3 covers 17 residues. Per germline, CDR1 DFQATT and CDR2 SNEGSKA (reference sequence). V was pared by 4 bases and J by 3 bases, with 12 bases of the junction left unmatched. Here the CDR3 DNA reads TGCAGTGCTACCATCTTACTAACTAGCGGGAGAACAGATACGCAGTATTTT. Protein sequence: CSATILLTSGRTDTQYF.

This clonotype was detected many times. The V gene is TRBV6-1, the J gene TRBJ2-7; D might be TRBD2 (7 bases). The CDR3 consists of 15 residues. V dropped 5 bases and J dropped 0 bases, with 14 bases sitting between them. The germline gives CDR1 MNHNS, CDR2 SASEGT. The CDR3 nucleotides read TGTGCCAGCAGTCGGGGGGACACCCGCTCCTACGAGCAGTACTTC. Translated, it gives CASSRGDTRSYEQYF.

This clonotype showed up many times. The gene calls are TRBV9 and TRBJ2-7, with a possible D match to TRBD2 (6 bases). The germline V and J ends were trimmed by 4 bases and 4 bases, with 15 bases remaining between them. The CDR3 totals 14 residues. Germline V gives CDR1 SGDLS, CDR2 YYNGEE. CDR3 in DNA: TGTGCCAGCAGCCCCTGGAGGGAACCATACGAGCAGTACTTC. Its protein is CASSPWREPYEQYF.

The table lists this clonotype with many counts. The chain combines TRBV10-3 with TRBJ2-3; D may be TRBD2 (5 bases). Trimming shortened V by 3 bases and J by 3 bases, and 13 bases separated the two germline ends. Germline V gene sequence: CDR1 ENHRY, CDR2 SYGVKD. This CDR3 is 15 amino acids long. DNA of the CDR3: TGTGCCATCAGTGAATCCGGGATGGAAACAGATACGCAGTATTTT. Protein sequence: CAISESGMETDTQYF.

This clonotype occurred many times. CDR3 coding DNA: TGCGCCAGCAGCCCCGGACATACCGATCAGCCCCAGCATTTT. Amino acid sequence: CASSPGHTDQPQHF. The gene calls are TRBV4-1 and TRBJ1-5, with D possibly being TRBD1 (5 bases). V shed 4 bases and J shed 5 bases, with 12 bases lying between them. The CDR3 loop spans 14 amino acids. Germline lookup yields CDR1 MGHRA and CDR2 YSYEKL.

As regards this clonotype: A much more abundant neighbour one base away suggests this may be a read error. The rearrangement links TRBV2 to TRBJ1-2; D uncertain. This CDR3 has 13 amino acids. Germline V gene sequence: CDR1 SNHLY, CDR2 FYNNEI. V lost 4 bases to trimming and J lost 1 base, with 7 bases between them. CDR3 loop: CASSVRDNYGYTF. DNA for the CDR3: TGTGCCAGCAGTGTTAGGGATAACTATGGCTACACCTTC.